A single sample gave rise to the 19 T cell receptor beta chains below, sequenced in a study of blood T cells in healthy people across ages. Using a J-beta primer mix together with a sample-barcoded 5' primer, a second PCR was run for roughly 6 to 11 cycles. TCRdb itself ran the 5' RACE reads through MiXCR, one entry per CDR3 protein. This table holds almost 1 million distinct CDR3 sequences, roughly 47% found once. What was sequenced was blood. The receptors shown here come from a woman aged 55-70 years in good health.

The V gene is TRBV13, the J gene TRBJ1-1; unclear D gene. V lost 6 bases, J lost 4 bases, and 9 bases lay in between. This CDR3 spans 12 amino acids. Germline CDR1 PRHDT, CDR2 FYEKMQ (reference sequence). The CDR3 bases are TGTGCCAGCAGGCTGGCAAGCACTGAAGCTTTCTTT. Protein product: CASRLASTEAFF.

The rearrangement links TRBV4-1 to TRBJ1-4; weak D call: TRBD1 (6 bases). Germline V CDR1 and CDR2: MGHRA, YSYEKL. The V end lost 1 base, the J end lost 4 bases, and 10 bases lay between the germline ends. The CDR3 is made up of 15 amino acids. The CDR3 sequence is CASSQVDRINEKLFF. The DNA of the CDR3 is TGCGCCAGCAGCCAAGTCGACAGGATTAATGAAAAACTGTTTTTT.

The genes are TRBV12-3 or TRBV12-4 and TRBJ2-1; D is possibly TRBD1 or TRBD2 (5 bases each). The germline V and J ends were trimmed by 6 bases and 8 bases, with 14 bases remaining between them. The CDR3 sequence is 13 residues long. The CDR3 is CASSVREKDEQFF. CDR3 sequence (DNA): TGTGCCAGCAGCGTCAGGGAGAAGGATGAGCAGTTCTTC.

A few counts support this clonotype. The chain couples TRBV6-5 to TRBJ2-1; D is undetermined. CDR1 and CDR2 from the germline V gene are MNHEY and SVGAGI. Trimming took off 0 bases at V and 8 bases at J, with 11 bases between the two ends. The CDR3 totals 14 residues. The CDR3 nucleotides read TGTGCCAGCAGTTACTCGTCCCTCTGGGATGAGCAGTTCTTC. It specifies CASSYSSLWDEQFF.

The chain has TRBV5-1 and TRBJ1-2; D is unresolved. Germline V gene sequence: CDR1 SGHRS, CDR2 YFSETQ. Trimming took off 1 base at V and 6 bases at J, with 10 bases between the two ends. The CDR3 consists of 13 residues. The CDR3 loop is CASSLYFKDGYTF. DNA for the CDR3: TGCGCCAGCAGCTTGTATTTTAAAGATGGCTACACCTTC.

This clonotype was seen just once. A much larger clone differs from this one at a single base, so this may be a read error. CDR3 coding DNA: TGCGCCAGCAGCTTGATGGCGGGAGAAGGCAATGAGCAGTTCTTC. Residues: CASSLMAGEGNEQFF. This sequence joins TRBV5-1 and TRBJ2-1; 7 bases are shared with TRBD2. Germline V gives CDR1 SGHRS, CDR2 YFSETQ. V lost 1 base, J lost 6 bases, and 7 bases stayed unmatched. There are 15 residues in the CDR3. Full variable domain (missing parts from reference TRBV5-1 and TRBJ2-1): KAGVTQTPRYLIKTRGQQVTLSCSPISGHRSVSWYQQTPGQGLQFLFEYFSETQRNKGNFPGRFSGRQFSNSRSEMNVSTLELGDSALYLCASSLMAGEGNEQFFGPGTRLTVL.

V and J are TRBV7-8 and TRBJ1-5; D is perhaps TRBD1 (6 bases). Trimming removed 5 bases at V and 1 base at J, with 12 bases between. CDR3 length: 15 residues. Germline V gene lookup returns CDR1 SGHVS and CDR2 FQNEAQ. DNA of the CDR3: TGTGCCAGCAGCCCAGGACAGATCAGCAATCAGCCCCAGCATTTT. As protein: CASSPGQISNQPQHF. Full variable domain (missing parts from reference TRBV7-8 and TRBJ1-5): GAGVSQSPRYKVAKRGQDVALRCDPISGHVSLFWYQQALGQGPEFLTYFQNEAQLDKSGLPSDRFFAERPEGSVSTLKIQRTQQEDSAVYLCASSPGQISNQPQHFGDGTRLSIL.

V gene TRBV12-3 or TRBV12-4 combines with J gene TRBJ2-3; 7 nucleotides line up with TRBD1. The CDR3 has 16 amino acids. V shed 5 bases and J 1 base; nucleotides not matched to a gene: 9. The CDR3 is CASSPPKGAGTDTQYF. CDR3 DNA sequence: TGTGCCAGCAGTCCTCCTAAGGGGGCTGGCACAGATACGCAGTATTTT.

The rearrangement uses TRBV20-1 and TRBJ2-3, with 14 positions matching TRBD2. V trimming: 6 bases; J trimming: 2 bases; junction bases outside the gene matches: 7. Germline V gives CDR1 DFQATT, CDR2 SNEGSKA (reference sequence). The CDR3 covers 16 residues. The CDR3, as DNA: TGCAGTGCGGAGGGACTAGCGGGAGTTGACACAGATACGCAGTATTTT. Translating it yields CSAEGLAGVDTDTQYF.

This clonotype occurred many times. V gene TRBV29-1 combines with J gene TRBJ2-7; tentative D call: TRBD2 (5 bases). The V end lost 4 bases, the J end lost 1 base, and 8 bases lay between the germline ends. The CDR3 runs 12 residues. Looked up from germline, CDR1 is SQVTM and CDR2 is ANQGSEA. In nucleotides, the CDR3 is TGCAGCGTTGGGCGGGTATCCTACGAGCAGTACTTC. It encodes CSVGRVSYEQYF.

V is TRBV20-1 and J is TRBJ2-1, with TRBD2 identical over 8 bases. Per the germline V gene, CDR1 is DFQATT and CDR2 is SNEGSKA (reference sequence). The CDR3 is 13 residues long. V trimming: 7 bases; J trimming: 7 bases; junction bases outside the gene matches: 9. CDR3 sequence reads: CSGVIAGPNEQFF. The CDR3 region has the DNA TGCAGTGGTGTAATAGCGGGACCGAATGAGCAGTTCTTC.

J is TRBJ2-3 and V is TRBV12-3 or TRBV12-4, with a tentative D call TRBD2 (6 bases). Trimming shortened V by 7 bases and J by 1 base, and 18 bases separated the two germline ends. The CDR3 has 16 amino acids. In DNA, the CDR3 is TGTGCCAGCACACCCCGCGGAGGGCGGGGCACAGATACGCAGTATTTT. This gives the protein CASTPRGGRGTDTQYF.

There are a few counts of this clonotype. The chain couples TRBV28 to TRBJ2-7; TRBD2 aligns across 10 bases. Germline V gene sequence: CDR1 MDHEN, CDR2 SYDVKM. The CDR3 spans 17 residues. Germline trimming cut 5 bases from V and 4 bases from J; bases unmatched to any gene: 14. This chain's CDR3 is CASSPILAGFGLYEQYF. DNA for the CDR3: TGTGCCAGCAGTCCCATACTAGCGGGGTTCGGGCTTTACGAGCAGTACTTC. Full variable domain (rest looked up from reference TRBV28 and TRBJ2-7): DVKVTQSSRYLVKRTGEKVFLECVQDMDHENMFWYRQDPGLGLRLIYFSYDVKMKEKGDIPEGYSVSREKKERFSLILESASTNQTSMYLCASSPILAGFGLYEQYFGPGTRLTVT.

This clonotype was seen a handful of times. The V call is TRBV6-2 or TRBV6-3, the J call TRBJ2-3; D gene ambiguous. V lost 6 bases and J lost 0, with 10 bases in between. Looked up from germline, CDR1 is MNHEY and CDR2 is SVGEGT. The CDR3 is 14 amino acids. The CDR3 DNA sequence: TGTGCCAGCAGAAGGGCTTCTAGCACAGATACGCAGTATTTT. Protein: CASRRASSTDTQYF.

The CDR3 sequence: CASSLRIIPYEQYF. CDR3 nucleotide sequence: TGTGCCAGCTCACTGCGCATTATTCCCTACGAGCAGTACTTC. The chain is built from TRBV2 and TRBJ2-7; D not certain. Germline lookup yields CDR1 SNHLY and CDR2 FYNNEI. Trimming took off 8 bases at V and 2 bases at J, with 16 bases between the two ends. This CDR3 is built from 14 residues.

This chain connects TRBV7-9 to TRBJ1-5; 7 bases are a match to TRBD1. The CDR3 consists of 15 residues. V shed 5 bases and J 6 bases; nucleotides not matched to a gene: 10. Germline CDR1 reads SEHNR; CDR2 reads FQNEAQ (reference sequence). The CDR3 sequence: CASSPDATGSQPQHF. CDR3 coding DNA: TGTGCCAGCAGCCCAGACGCGACAGGGAGTCAGCCCCAGCATTTT.

This clonotype was seen only a few times. V and J are TRBV7-9 and TRBJ1-6; D is uncertain. Trimming took 5 bases from V and 8 from J, leaving 4 bases between them. The V gene's germline CDR1 is SEHNR and CDR2 FQNEAQ (reference sequence). CDR3 length equals 11 residues. The CDR3 sequence is CASSPHSPLHF. Here the CDR3 DNA reads TGTGCCAGCAGCCCCCATTCACCCCTCCACTTT. Drawing the rest from reference TRBV7-9 and TRBJ1-6, the complete variable domain is DTGVSQNPRHKITKRGQNVTFRCDPISEHNRLYWYRQTLGQGPEFLTYFQNEAQLEKSRLLSDRFSAERPKGSFSTLEIQRTEQGDSAMYLCASSPHSPLHFGNGTRLTVT.

The rearrangement links TRBV29-1 to TRBJ1-3, with a tentative D call TRBD1 (5 bases). Germline assignment: CDR1 SQVTM and CDR2 ANQGSEA. CDR3 length: 13 amino acids. The germline V and J ends were trimmed by 6 bases and 4 bases, with 13 bases remaining between them. The CDR3 spells CSVLQGAGNTIYF. CDR3 nucleotide sequence: TGCAGCGTCCTCCAGGGCGCGGGAAACACCATATATTTT.

The CDR3 region is CASSPVGTANSPLHF. The CDR3 DNA reads TGCGCCAGCAGCCCGGTCGGGACAGCGAATTCACCCCTCCACTTT. This chain links TRBV5-1 with TRBJ1-6; 7 bases map to TRBD1. V shed 4 bases and J 7 bases; nucleotides not matched to a gene: 8. The CDR3 spans 15 residues. In germline, CDR1 is SGHRS, CDR2 YFSETQ.